This TCR beta chain was profiled in a study of blood T cell repertoires in COVID-19 (dated by TCRdb to the early 2020s). Some background on the complete study: Samples from collaborators originated in the United States, Italy and Spain and spanned both the acute and convalescent phases of COVID-19. The prospective study material was composed of cDNA or gDNA derived from T cells, B-cell-depleted T cells, or PBMCs. Subjects who had been exposed to COVID-19, were actively infected with it, or had recovered from it provided the deeply sampled blood TCRbeta repertoires that made up the dataset. A freely available public database, intended as a resource for researchers studying the immune response to SARS-CoV-2, is where the repertoires were released. Samples came from the ongoing ImmuneRACE study (first 160 participants) plus 1,254 subjects from 6 global collaborators. A de-identified subject ID, COVID-19 status, age in years and sex were almost always included in the sample metadata. Where available, HLA class I and class II types were obtained from metadata supplied by the sample provider rather than from assay-based typing.

The immunoSEQ Assay, a bias-controlled multiplex PCR, was used to amplify TCRbeta CDR3 regions from genomic DNA. The study's own analysis went as follows. Within the assay, amplification of reference gene primers was used to estimate how many nucleated cells each sample contained. To quantify the absolute abundance of each unique TCRbeta CDR3 rearrangement, sequence reads were collapsed and filtered. For each sample, productive Simpson clonality was calculated as the square root of Simpson's diversity index over productive rearrangements. TCRdb took this table from immuneACCESS and kept in-frame rearrangements with V and J called. Such tables lack part of the clones; where checked against another copy, unresolved V genes explain under half of the gap, and the rest is unexplained. V and J calls and clone size follow that table, whereas D and trimming were derived from the DNA. This sample holds some 260,000 clones; approximately 86% were observed only once. Over 1.1% of the sample is in the top ten clones.

What the study reported, not specific to this receptor: The amount of clinical and demographic metadata varied by source and participant and was provided uncurated.

As concerns this clone: Its antigen is unknown. Base qualities are not at hand, and no much larger clone is one base apart.

Collaborating institutions collected whole blood in K2EDTA tubes following their own protocols. For TCRbeta analysis, collaborators shipped samples in one of three forms: frozen whole blood, isolated PBMCs, or DNA extracted from either of those sample types. The cysteine opens and the phenylalanine closes a CDR3 of 13 amino acids. CDR3 DNA only is kept here, 39 bases in frame from base 1. Cut back by 2 bases and 3 bases, the V and J ends lie 7 bases apart. The germline V gene yields MNHEY for CDR1 and SVGAGI for CDR2. This receptor was taken from an older man with acute or convalescent COVID-19. Material: peripheral blood. Here the chain combines TRBV6-5 and TRBJ1-1, with the identity of the D gene unclear. The DNA sequence is as follows: TGTGCCAGCAGTTACGACTCGTACACTGAAGCTTTCTTT. The encoded protein is CASSYDSYTEAFF.